The T cell receptor (beta chain) described here comes from a study of cytomegalovirus exposure and HLA in healthy donors listed by TCRdb under 2017. Background for the entire study: In an earlier analysis of some 550 of the donors, 250 to 300 Gb of sequence data and just under 120 million unique TCR beta sequences from about 179 million T cells were reported. Both class I and class II loci were covered by HLA typing, at four-digit resolution. A later genetic analysis took genome-wide SNP genotypes for about 65% of the 666 donors and used that subset as a discovery cohort. Across 300 to 400 genotyped donors of the cohort, an average of about 240,000 unique TCR beta nucleotide sequences per donor were sequenced, and roughly a sixth of those sequences were non-productive. All discovery cohort repertoires had been generated on a single sequencing platform. A later analysis re-analyzed previously published TCR beta repertoires from 500 to 700 donors and added high-resolution HLA genotyping to study TCR occurrence patterns. Because of strong linkage in the cohort, roughly five DR-DQ haplotypes were treated as single units for association and clustering. The number of donors typed differed by locus, with roughly 629-640 for A, B, C, DRB1 and DQB1, roughly 520 for DQA1, under 610 for DPA1, and around 460 for DPB1. The study profiled the T cell repertoires of hundreds of subjects by immunosequencing and related them to cytomegalovirus serostatus. The genetic ancestry cluster associated with self-reported Caucasian donors included about four fifths of the roughly 380 genotyped donors. The aim of the study was to test whether cataloging public T cell receptors could identify signatures of past pathogen exposure. In an earlier analysis of over 550 of the donors, high-throughput TCR beta sequencing was used to judge whether each TCR beta V gene segment behaved as functional or pseudogenic. About 280 gigabases of sequencing data and around 85 million unique TCR sequences made up an early release that covered about 640 HLA-typed donors. Rather than using new phenotypic data, the later analysis identified candidate immune exposures from TCR beta sequences and from how often those sequences occurred across donors. To predict cytomegalovirus infection status, the study combined high-throughput TCR immunosequencing, statistical association of individual TCRs with disease status, and machine learning. Donor age, sex, ethnicity and CMV serostatus were compiled alongside the repertoire data. Along with the approximately 700-subject first cohort, a separate validation cohort of 120 different subjects was used. Beyond this particular receptor, the publication reports: A later analysis found that most CMV-associated TCR beta chains appeared HLA-restricted, with HLA associations seemingly driven largely by CMV exposure. According to a later genetic analysis, donors in an Asian-associated ancestry cluster had fewer N-insertions in productive TCRs than the approximately 650-donor mean. The only immune exposure information available for the cohort was CMV serostatus. This cohort had only TCR beta chains sequenced, and the lack of alpha or paired-chain data limited which features could be detected. The earlier analysis of almost 600 of the donors excluded approximately 17 rarely observed V segments, including chromosome 9 orphons, because counts were too low. V-gene and J-gene trimming of TCR beta chains was associated with a missense DCLRE1C variant in a later genetic analysis, and the association was replicated in an independent cohort. Because some donors lacked HLA typing at each locus, the association tests relied only on the typed subset. Linkage disequilibrium might explain the correlated functional status among segregating V segments, but an unknown experimental factor could not be ruled out. Roughly uniform sequencing depth across donors was assumed in presence/absence analyses, although this assumption may not hold. A later analysis found that HLA-associated TCR beta chains were more clonally expanded and had lower generation probabilities than equally common non-associated chains. In vitro tests confirmed that a few of the cytomegalovirus-associated TCR beta chains recognize cytomegalovirus antigens. A group of highly shared sequence variants was considered likely to be a technical artifact of the sequencing pipeline. When HLA alleles, especially DR and DQ, strongly co-occurred, attributing TCR associations to individual alleles was difficult. A further reported finding was that TCR beta sequences accurately predicted the HLA-A and HLA-B alleles for most subjects in the first cohort. In both the original and validation cohorts, the classifier was reported to diagnose cytomegalovirus status with high specificity and sensitivity. Because the 87-base-pair reads could not distinguish some IMGT-functional V segments, including TRBV6-2 and TRBV6-3, those segments were excluded. According to the authors, the approach could potentially be generalized to other disease states and immunological phenotypes. In a later analysis, over 15,000 TCR beta sequences were associated with specific HLA alleles at a false discovery rate of 0.05. In a later analysis, TCR association rates were found to vary across HLA loci, with the most associated TCRs seen for DRB1 alleles and the fewest for HLA-C alleles. In the study, 150 to 200 TCR beta chains were listed as associated with cytomegalovirus. In an earlier analysis of fewer than 750 of the donors, most TCR beta V segments were observed in productive rearrangements about 90% or about 30% of the time, broadly matching IMGT annotations. Most TCR sequences were seen in very few donors, while some public TCRs were found in many individuals. In a later analysis, several top co-occurrence clusters were reported to appear linked to parvovirus B19, influenza, CMV and Epstein-Barr virus.

The cohort comprised around 690 healthy bone marrow donors. All cohort members were sampled while nominally healthy, although unrecorded immune exposures were likely present. The donor was CMV seronegative and was included in the group of over 300 seronegative cohort members. Each donor provided a peripheral blood sample, and peripheral blood mononuclear cells were used for TCR beta sequencing. The Qiagen DNeasy Blood Extraction Kit was used to extract genomic DNA from the blood cell samples. Inclusive of the bounding cysteine and phenylalanine, the CDR3 is 15 residues long. Solely the CDR3 DNA is kept, with 45 bases framed from the first base. In the germline V gene, CDR1 corresponds to LGHNA and CDR2 to YSLEER. A distance of 12 bases separates the germline ends of V and J, which lose 0 bases and 3 bases respectively. Libraries were prepared through the immunoSEQ multiplex PCR assay. The multiplex PCR relied on a mix of 60 forward primers for TCR Vbeta segments and 13 reverse primers for TCR Jbeta segments. The CDR3 region of rearranged TCR beta genes was amplified from genomic DNA with a multiplex PCR assay. The amplified TCR beta libraries were sequenced on the Illumina HiSeq System as 87-base-pair reads. As for how the authors treated the data: In a later analysis, tens of millions of unique TCR beta chains were counted across the approximately 620 repertoires, and around 10 million of these chains were shared by at least two donors. To remove PCR and sequencing errors, raw reads were error-corrected and collapsed into unique sequences using a nearest-neighbor algorithm that merged closely related sequences. Alignment of CDR3 sequences to IMGT reference sequences was used to assign V, D and J gene segments. For a sequence to be retained, a match of at least six nucleotides to both a V gene segment and a J gene segment was required. Rearrangements were called productive when the CDR3 lacked stop codons and stayed in frame with V and J; all others were non-productive. CDR3 was defined according to IMGT convention as the region running from the second conserved V-encoded cysteine to the conserved J-encoded phenylalanine. In an earlier analysis of 550 to 650 of the donors, sequences lacking an unambiguous match to a single V gene segment were excluded. In an earlier analysis of several hundred of the donors, V segments were called functional above 56.7% productive rearrangements and were called segregating when the between-donor standard deviation exceeded 5%. A statistical classification framework was built for diagnosing cytomegalovirus status from the catalog of TCR beta chain sequences. In a later analysis, V and J genes were assigned by comparing TCR nucleotide sequences against IMGT/GENE-DB human TR gene sequences. Using the TCRdist pipeline, a later analysis assigned CDR3 sequences along with most-parsimonious VDJ recombination scenarios. In a later analysis, each TCR beta chain was defined by its CDR3 amino acid sequence together with its V-gene family, and reads without a unique V-gene family were excluded. To address suspected cross-contamination and a sequencing artifact, a later analysis removed a few hundred highly shared, low-generation-probability nucleotide sequences. In a later analysis, a clonal expansion index was calculated for each public chain from normalized within-repertoire ranks of inferred template counts. Generation probabilities in a later analysis came from a VDJ recombination model fitted to out-of-frame rearrangements, and those results were checked against IGoR. Hypergeometric tests were used in a later analysis to score TCR-TCR, TCR-HLA and TCR-CMV co-occurrence, with a repertoire-size bias correction applied to the TCR pairs. In a later analysis, false discovery rates were estimated by permuting HLA or CMV assignments 20 times. In a later analysis, co-occurring TCRs were grouped with DBSCAN, and TCRdist sequence similarity was added when clustering was performed within HLA-allele-positive subsets. Repertoires with fewer than 30,000 or more than 120,000 public chains, plus five repertoires with anomalous nucleotide sharing, were excluded from co-occurrence clustering. This immuneACCESS table, as held by TCRdb, lists in-frame sequences with V and J called but not all clones. Of the missing ones, under half trace to an unresolved V gene in checked studies; the others have no known cause. From that table come the V and J calls and clone size; the DNA was used to work out D and trimming. Across this sample there are tens of thousands of clones, with around three quarters seen only once. Around 0.63% of the sample goes to the ten largest clones.

This clone was seen a few times. Its antigen target is currently unknown. No much larger clone exists at a distance of one base, and base qualities are not known. This TCR came from a man younger than 45 in good health and CMV-seronegative. The sequenced sample consisted of PBMCs. The chain is assembled from TRBV4-3 and TRBJ2-7; no D segment can be confidently identified. The CDR3 loop reads CASSQDQGAFYEQYF. The nucleotides read TGCGCCAGCAGCCAAGATCAAGGAGCCTTCTACGAGCAGTACTTC.